This note documents a single TCR beta chain sequence. This sample is drawn from a study of blood T cell repertoires in COVID-19. Study details: Both acute and convalescent COVID-19 samples were obtained from the United States, Italy and Spain. PBMCs, B-cell-depleted T cells, or T cells provided the cDNA or gDNA that made up the material.

CDR1 is KGHDR and CDR2 is SFDVKD in the germline V gene. The CDR3 covers 15 residues. The J segment lost 2 bases and the V segment lost 3 bases, leaving 5 bases of the junction unmatched. Under the authors' procedure: Using reference gene primer amplification, nucleated cell counts were estimated. Repertoires were generated with immunoSEQ multiplex PCR, while TCRdb's copy carries only in-frame clones and drops some. That table supplies the V and J calls and clone size; D and trimming were determined from the DNA. The sample has about 370,000 clones, around 90% seen once. The sequence was obtained from a woman aged 25-40 years with COVID-19, enrolled during active disease. Sample: peripheral blood. The genes are TRBV24-1 and TRBJ1-2; TRBD1 agrees at 7 bases. DNA for the CDR3: TGTGCCACCAGTGATAAACAGGGGTGGAACTATGGCTACACCTTC. Translated, it gives CATSDKQGWNYGYTF.